The clone carrying this T cell receptor beta chain was recorded at least ten times. The antigen remains unidentified. The CDR3 is 12 amino acids. Per germline, CDR1 DFQATT and CDR2 SNEGSKA (reference sequence). V was cut by 0 bases and J by 4 bases, with 4 bases left in between. As to time point: newly diagnosed GD, antithyroid drugs for less than 3 months. Extracted RNA from PBMCs served as the source of the TCR library. EDTA tubes held roughly 9.2 milliliters of peripheral blood from each patient. The data derive from a study of regulatory T cells in long-lasting Graves disease. Study-level results: Preferential use of TRBV28, TRBJ1-2 and TRBJ2-5 was seen in persistent disease.

TCR beta libraries were built with iRepertoire HTBI primers and Arm-PCR of CDR3 regions. In the original workflow: Identified segments across samples numbered under 80 TRBV and approximately 13 TRBJ. TCRdb recomputed calls from the multiplex PCR reads with MiXCR, one row per CDR3 protein. None of the V and J calls come from the authors' own analysis; TCRdb made them. The table shows 400,000 to 550,000 distinct CDR3 sequences, with about 15% occurring only once. These sequences were also reported in another study, on T cells in Graves' hyperthyroidism and ophthalmopathy. That investigation notes: A model of 13 V-J features distinguished ophthalmopathy from stable hyperthyroidism.

The starting material was peripheral blood mononuclear cells (PBMCs), obtained at new diagnosis, from a patient treated with antithyroid drugs. The gene calls are TRBV20-1 and TRBJ1-5; D not resolved. The receptor's source is a woman in her twenties or thirties with Graves disease. CDR3 DNA: TGCAGTGCTAGAGATGGAAATCAGCCCCAGCATTTT. Residues: CSARDGNQPQHF.